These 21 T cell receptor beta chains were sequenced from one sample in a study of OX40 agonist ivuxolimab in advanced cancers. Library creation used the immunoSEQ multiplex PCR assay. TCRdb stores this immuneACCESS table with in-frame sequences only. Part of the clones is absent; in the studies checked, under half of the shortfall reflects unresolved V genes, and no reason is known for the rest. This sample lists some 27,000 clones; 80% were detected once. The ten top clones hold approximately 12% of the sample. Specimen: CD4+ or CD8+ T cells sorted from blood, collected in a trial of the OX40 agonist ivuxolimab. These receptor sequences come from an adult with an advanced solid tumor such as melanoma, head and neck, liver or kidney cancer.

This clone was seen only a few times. The CDR3 DNA follows: TGTGCCAGCAAGGGGGGCAGGGGAAGAGGAGAGACCCAGTACTTC. This codes for CASKGGRGRGETQYF. The chain joins TRBV21-1 to TRBJ2-5. TRBV21-1 is tagged as a pseudogene. The CDR3 totals 15 residues.

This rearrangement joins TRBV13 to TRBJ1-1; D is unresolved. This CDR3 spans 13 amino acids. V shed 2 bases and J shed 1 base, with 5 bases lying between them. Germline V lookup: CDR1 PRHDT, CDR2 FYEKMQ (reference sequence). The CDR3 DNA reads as TGTGCCAGCAGCTTATCGGGGAACACTGAAGCTTTCTTT. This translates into CASSLSGNTEAFF.

The CDR3 DNA is TGTGCCAGCAGCCCTCTCGGGAACAATGAGCAGTTCTTC. As protein: CASSPLGNNEQFF. The V gene is TRBV5-6, the J gene TRBJ2-1; weak D call: TRBD2 (5 bases). CDR1 is SGHDT, CDR2 YYEEEE, per germline. This CDR3 comprises 13 residues. V lost 4 bases and J 5 bases, leaving 10 bases between the germline ends.

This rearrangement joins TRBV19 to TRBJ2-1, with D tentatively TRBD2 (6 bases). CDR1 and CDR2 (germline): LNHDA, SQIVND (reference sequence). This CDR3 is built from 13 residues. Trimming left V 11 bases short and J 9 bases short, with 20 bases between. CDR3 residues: CAAKGTEFREQFF. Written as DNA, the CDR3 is TGTGCCGCAAAAGGGACTGAGTTCCGTGAGCAGTTCTTC.

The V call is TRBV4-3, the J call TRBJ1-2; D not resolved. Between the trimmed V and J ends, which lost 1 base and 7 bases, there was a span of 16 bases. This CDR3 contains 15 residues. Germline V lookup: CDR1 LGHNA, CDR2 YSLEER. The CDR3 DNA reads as TGCGCCAGCAGCCAAGTTTACGGAACTTCTGGTGGCTACACCTTC. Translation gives CASSQVYGTSGGYTF.

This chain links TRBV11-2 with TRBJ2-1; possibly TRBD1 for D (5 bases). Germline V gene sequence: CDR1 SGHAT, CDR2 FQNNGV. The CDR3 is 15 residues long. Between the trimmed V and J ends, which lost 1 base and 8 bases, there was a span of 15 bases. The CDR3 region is CASSLGMAGWDEQFF. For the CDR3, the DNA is TGTGCCAGCAGCTTAGGGATGGCAGGGTGGGATGAGCAGTTCTTC.

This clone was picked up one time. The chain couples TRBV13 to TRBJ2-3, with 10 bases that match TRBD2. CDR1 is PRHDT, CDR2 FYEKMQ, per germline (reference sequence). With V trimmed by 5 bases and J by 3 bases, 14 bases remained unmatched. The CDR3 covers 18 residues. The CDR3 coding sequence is TGTGCCAGCAGCCCCCCCGGGTTAAAGCGGGGGGGTACAGATACGCAGTATTTT. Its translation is CASSPPGLKRGGTDTQYF.

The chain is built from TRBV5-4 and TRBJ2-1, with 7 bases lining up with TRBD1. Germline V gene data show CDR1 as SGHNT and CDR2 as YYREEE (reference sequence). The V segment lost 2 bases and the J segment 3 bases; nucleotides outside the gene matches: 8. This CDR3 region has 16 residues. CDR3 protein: CASSLEGRGFYNEQFF. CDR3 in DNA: TGTGCCAGCAGCTTAGAAGGCAGGGGGTTCTACAATGAGCAGTTCTTC.

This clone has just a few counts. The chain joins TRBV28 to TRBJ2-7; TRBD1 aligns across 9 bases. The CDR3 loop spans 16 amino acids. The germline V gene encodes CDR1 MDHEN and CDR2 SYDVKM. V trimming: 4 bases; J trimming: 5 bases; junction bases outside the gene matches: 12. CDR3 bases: TGTGCCAGCAGTTGGAACCCCGGGACAGGGCTTGACGAGCAGTACTTC. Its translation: CASSWNPGTGLDEQYF.

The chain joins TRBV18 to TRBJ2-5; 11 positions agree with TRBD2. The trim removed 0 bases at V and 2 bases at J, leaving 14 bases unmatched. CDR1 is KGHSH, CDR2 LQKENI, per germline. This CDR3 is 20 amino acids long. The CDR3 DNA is TGTGCCAGCTCACCACCGGTTTCTAGCGGGGGGACGTTATGGCAAGAGACCCAGTACTTC. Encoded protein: CASSPPVSSGGTLWQETQYF.

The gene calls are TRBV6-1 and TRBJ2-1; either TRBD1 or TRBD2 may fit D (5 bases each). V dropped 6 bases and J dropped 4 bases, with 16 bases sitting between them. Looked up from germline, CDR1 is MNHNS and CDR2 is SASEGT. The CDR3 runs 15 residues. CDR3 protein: CASRVGRNPYNEQFF. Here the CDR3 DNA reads TGTGCCAGCAGGGTGGGACGGAACCCTTACAATGAGCAGTTCTTC.

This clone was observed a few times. CDR3 sequence (DNA): TGTGCCAGCAGTTCCCCGCGGGCAGGGGGGACCGGGGAGCTGTTTTTT. Translation gives CASSSPRAGGTGELFF. The chain recombines TRBV7-9 with TRBJ2-2; tentatively, D is TRBD1 (7 bases). The CDR3 is 16 residues long. The V end was cut by 6 bases, the J end by 5 bases, with 19 bases between. The V gene's germline CDR1 is SEHNR and CDR2 FQNEAQ (reference sequence). The full variable domain, its missing parts supplied by reference TRBV7-9 and TRBJ2-2, is DTGVSQNPRHKITKRGQNVTFRCDPISEHNRLYWYRQTLGQGPEFLTYFQNEAQLEKSRLLSDRFSAERPKGSFSTLEIQRTEQGDSAMYLCASSSPRAGGTGELFFGEGSRLTVL.

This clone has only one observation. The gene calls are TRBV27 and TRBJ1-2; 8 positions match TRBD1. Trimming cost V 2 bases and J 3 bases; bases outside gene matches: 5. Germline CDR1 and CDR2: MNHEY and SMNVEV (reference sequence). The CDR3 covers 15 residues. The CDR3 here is CASSLRGQGHYGYTF. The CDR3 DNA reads TGTGCCAGCAGTTTACGCGGACAGGGTCACTATGGCTACACCTTC.

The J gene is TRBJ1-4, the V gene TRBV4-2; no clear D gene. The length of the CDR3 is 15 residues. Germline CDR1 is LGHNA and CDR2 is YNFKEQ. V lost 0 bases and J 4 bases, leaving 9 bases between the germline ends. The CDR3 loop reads CASSQDPGHNEKLFF. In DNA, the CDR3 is TGTGCCAGCAGCCAAGATCCAGGTCATAATGAAAAACTGTTTTTT.

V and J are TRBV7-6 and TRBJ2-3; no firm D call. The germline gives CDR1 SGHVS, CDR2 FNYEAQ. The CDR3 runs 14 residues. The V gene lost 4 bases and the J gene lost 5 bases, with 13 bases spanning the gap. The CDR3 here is CASSSLGLGDTQYF. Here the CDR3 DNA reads TGTGCCAGCAGCTCCCTAGGTTTGGGAGATACGCAGTATTTT.

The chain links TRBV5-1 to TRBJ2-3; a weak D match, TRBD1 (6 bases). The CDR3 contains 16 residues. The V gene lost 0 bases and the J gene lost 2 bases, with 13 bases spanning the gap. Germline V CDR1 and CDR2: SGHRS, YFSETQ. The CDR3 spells CASSLASGHPTDTQYF. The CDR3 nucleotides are TGCGCCAGCAGCTTGGCTTCGGGACACCCCACAGATACGCAGTATTTT.

The CDR3 sequence: CATGRAVAGEQETQYF. The CDR3 DNA is TGTGCCACTGGAAGGGCCGTAGCGGGGGAACAAGAGACCCAGTACTTC. The V and J genes are TRBV15 and TRBJ2-5; 9 positions match TRBD2. Germline CDR1 LNHNV, CDR2 YYDKDF (reference sequence). V was clipped by 9 bases and J by 2 bases; unmatched bases: 13. This CDR3 contains 16 residues.

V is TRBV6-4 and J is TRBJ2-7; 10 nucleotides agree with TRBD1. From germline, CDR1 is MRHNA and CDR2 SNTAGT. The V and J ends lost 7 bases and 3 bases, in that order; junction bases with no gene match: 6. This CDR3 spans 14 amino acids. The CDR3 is CASTPDRGNYEQYF. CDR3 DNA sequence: TGTGCCAGCACCCCGGACAGGGGGAACTACGAGCAGTACTTC.

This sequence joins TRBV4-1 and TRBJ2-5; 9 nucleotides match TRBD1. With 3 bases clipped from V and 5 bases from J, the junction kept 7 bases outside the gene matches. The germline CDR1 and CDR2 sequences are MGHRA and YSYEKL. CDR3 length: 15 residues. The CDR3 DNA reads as TGCGCCAGCAGCCAGGGGACAGGGTGGGGGGAGACCCAGTACTTC. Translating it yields CASSQGTGWGETQYF.

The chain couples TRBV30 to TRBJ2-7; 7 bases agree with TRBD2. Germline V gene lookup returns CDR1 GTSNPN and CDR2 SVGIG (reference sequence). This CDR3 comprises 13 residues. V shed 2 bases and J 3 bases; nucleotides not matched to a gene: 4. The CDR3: CAWSPGGLYEQYF. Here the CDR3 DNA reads TGTGCCTGGAGTCCGGGGGGTCTCTACGAGCAGTACTTC. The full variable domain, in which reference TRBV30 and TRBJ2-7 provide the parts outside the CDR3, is SQTIHQWPATLVQPVGSPLSLECTVEGTSNPNLYWYRQAAGRGLQLLFYSVGIGQISSEVPQNLSASRPQDRQFILSSKKLLLSDSGFYLCAWSPGGLYEQYFGPGTRLTVT.

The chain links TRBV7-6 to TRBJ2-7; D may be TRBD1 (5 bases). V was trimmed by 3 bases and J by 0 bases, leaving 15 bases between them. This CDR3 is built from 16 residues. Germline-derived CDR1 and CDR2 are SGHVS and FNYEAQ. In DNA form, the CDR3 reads TGTGCCAGCAGCTTTCTCTTAGGGGCCCCCTCCTACGAGCAGTACTTC. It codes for CASSFLLGAPSYEQYF.